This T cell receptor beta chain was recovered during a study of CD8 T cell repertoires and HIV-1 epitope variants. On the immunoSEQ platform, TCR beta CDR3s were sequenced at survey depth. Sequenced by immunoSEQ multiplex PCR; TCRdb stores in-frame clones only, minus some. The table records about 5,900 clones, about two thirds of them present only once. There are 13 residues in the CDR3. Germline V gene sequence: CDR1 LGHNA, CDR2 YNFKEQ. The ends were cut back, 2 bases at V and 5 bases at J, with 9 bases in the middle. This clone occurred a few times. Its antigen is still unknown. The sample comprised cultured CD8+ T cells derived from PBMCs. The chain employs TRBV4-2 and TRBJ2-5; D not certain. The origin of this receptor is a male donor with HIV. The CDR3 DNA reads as TGTGCCAGCAGCCAAACCGCCGGGGAGACCCAGTACTTC. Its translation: CASSQTAGETQYF.